One TCR beta chain is described in this entry. Sequencing of TCR beta was carried out in blood CD8+ and CD4+ T cells. Relapsing-remitting disease, either stable or active, was present in the multiple sclerosis controls, who were treatment-naive patients. The entry originates in a study of CD8 T cells in Susac syndrome. There are 16 residues in the CDR3. Germline V gene sequence: CDR1 SGDLS, CDR2 YYNGEE. V was clipped by 3 bases and J by 5 bases; unmatched bases: 11. After extraction with the RNeasy kit, roughly 0.5 to 1 ug of the RNA was reverse transcribed using random hexamers. Coverage of TCR beta CDR3 amplification by immunoSEQ multiplex PCR extended to 54 Vbeta and 13 Jbeta. TCRdb used MiXCR to reprocess the immunoSEQ multiplex PCR reads, holding one entry per CDR3 protein. The repertoire consists of tens of thousands of distinct CDR3 sequences, with approximately 94% occurring once and the leading ten covering 0.56%.

The chain carries TRBV9 and TRBJ2-7; TRBD2 aligns across 10 bases. The TCR comes from a human donor with multiple sclerosis. The specimen sequenced was CD8+ T cells from PBMCs. CDR3 DNA sequence: TGTGCCAGCAGCGCTCGGACTAGCGGCAGTCTCCACGAGCAGTACTTC. As protein: CASSARTSGSLHEQYF.